The 23 T cell receptor beta chains below all came from one sample that was sequenced in a study of T cells after yellow fever vaccination. TCRdb recomputed calls from the 5' RACE reads with MiXCR, one row per CDR3 protein. Of approximately 510,000 distinct CDR3 sequences in the sample, 20% to 25% were seen once. This specimen was PBMCs, taken about 20 days after the first yellow fever vaccination. The receptor source for this set is a man between 18 and 29 years old who received the YFV17D yellow fever vaccine.

This clonotype was counted only a few times. The chain recombines TRBV5-1 with TRBJ2-2; the match to TRBD1 covers 8 bases. Per germline, CDR1 SGHRS and CDR2 YFSETQ. The CDR3 spans 15 residues. J gave up 4 bases and V 0 bases, and 2 bases lay outside the gene matches. The CDR3 is CASSLGDRSTGELFF. The CDR3 bases are TGCGCCAGCAGCTTGGGGGACAGGAGCACCGGGGAGCTGTTTTTT.

The chain carries TRBV5-6 and TRBJ2-7, with unresolved D. CDR3 length: 12 amino acids. Germline lookup yields CDR1 SGHDT and CDR2 YYEEEE. The V end lost 3 bases, the J end lost 4 bases, and 8 bases lay between the germline ends. CDR3: CASSWRSYEQYF. CDR3 sequence (DNA): TGTGCCAGCAGCTGGCGGTCGTACGAGCAGTACTTC.

This clonotype was seen a handful of times. The gene calls are TRBV9 and TRBJ1-6; perhaps TRBD1 as D (5 bases). Between the trimmed V and J ends, which lost 4 bases and 3 bases, there was a span of 8 bases. In germline, CDR1 is SGDLS, CDR2 YYNGEE. CDR3 length: 14 amino acids. CDR3 DNA sequence: TGTGCCAGCAGCAGGGACGTCTATAATTCACCCCTCCACTTT. Its translation: CASSRDVYNSPLHF.

This chain links TRBV4-2 with TRBJ2-5; TRBD2 matches at 11 bases. This CDR3 is built from 18 residues. The ends lost 6 bases at V and 5 bases at J; junction bases unmatched: 17. Germline CDR1 reads LGHNA; CDR2 reads YNFKEQ. In DNA form, the CDR3 reads TGTGCCAGCAGTCGAGGCGGCGTACTAGCGGGAGCGCTCGAGACCCAGTACTTC. This sequence encodes CASSRGGVLAGALETQYF.

This clonotype was seen a few times. The chain joins TRBV7-9 to TRBJ2-1; the D is unclear. This CDR3 has 12 amino acids. The germline CDR1 and CDR2 sequences are SEHNR and FQNEAQ (reference sequence). V lost 5 bases to trimming and J lost 8 bases, with 10 bases between them. CDR3 protein: CASSAPGDEQFF. In DNA, the CDR3 is TGTGCCAGCAGCGCCCCTGGGGATGAGCAGTTCTTC.

This clonotype was counted many times. V usage is TRBV7-9 and J usage is TRBJ2-7; D is possibly TRBD2 (6 bases). The CDR3 extends over 15 amino acids. Looked up from germline, CDR1 is SEHNR and CDR2 is FQNEAQ (reference sequence). Deletions cut 5 bases from V and 3 bases from J, with 17 bases between. CDR3 protein: CASSPKLAKGYEQYF. CDR3 DNA sequence: TGTGCCAGCAGCCCGAAACTAGCTAAAGGCTACGAGCAGTACTTC.

The chain couples TRBV5-6 to TRBJ2-1; 12 bases are shared with TRBD2. Looked up from germline, CDR1 is SGHDT and CDR2 is YYEEEE. Trimming at V came to 5 bases and at J to 3 bases, leaving 9 bases not matched to a gene. The CDR3 has 17 amino acids. The CDR3: CASRERLAGVNYNEQFF. In DNA form, the CDR3 reads TGTGCCAGCAGGGAGAGACTAGCGGGGGTCAACTACAATGAGCAGTTCTTC.

This clonotype showed up just a few times. The rearrangement uses TRBV5-1 and TRBJ2-2, with TRBD2 matching 11 bases. The CDR3 sequence is 17 residues long. After removal of 0 bases from V and 4 bases from J, the junction contained 5 bases not matched to a gene. CDR1 SGHRS and CDR2 YFSETQ come from the germline V gene. The CDR3 is CASSLDSGGAVTGELFF. The DNA of the CDR3 is TGCGCCAGCAGCTTGGATAGCGGGGGGGCTGTCACCGGGGAGCTGTTTTTT.

This clonotype was counted between two and nine times. The genes are TRBV7-9 and TRBJ2-3; 8 bases agree with TRBD2. CDR3 length: 16 residues. Losses at the gene ends were 4 bases for V and 0 bases for J; bases not matched to a gene: 6. Germline V gives CDR1 SEHNR, CDR2 FQNEAQ (reference sequence). CDR3 nucleotides: TGTGCCAGCAGCTCCTCAGCGGGGGCAAGCACAGATACGCAGTATTTT. Its protein product is CASSSSAGASTDTQYF.

The J gene is TRBJ2-2, the V gene TRBV29-1; no definite D call. The CDR3 is made up of 13 amino acids. Germline V gives CDR1 SQVTM, CDR2 ANQGSEA. V shed 0 bases and J shed 5 bases, with 7 bases lying between them. CDR3 DNA sequence: TGCAGCGTTGAAGAGAAATCAACCGGGGAGCTGTTTTTT. Translation: CSVEEKSTGELFF.

The rearrangement joins TRBV14 to TRBJ2-3; tentatively, D is TRBD1 (5 bases). The V gene's germline CDR1 is SGHDN and CDR2 FVKESK. V shed 0 bases and J shed 10 bases, with 11 bases lying between them. CDR3 length: 13 residues. CDR3 sequence reads: CASSQDLARAQYF. In nucleotides, the CDR3 is TGTGCCAGCAGCCAAGACCTGGCCAGGGCGCAGTATTTT.

The chain couples TRBV23-1 to TRBJ2-3, with D maybe TRBD2 (5 bases). TRBV23-1 qualifies as an ORF whose function is uncertain. The CDR3 is 16 amino acids. V gave up 0 bases and J gave up 1 base, with 11 bases separating them. The CDR3 loop reads CASSQSEEVGTDTQYF. In nucleotides, the CDR3 is TGCGCCAGCAGTCAATCGGAGGAAGTGGGCACAGATACGCAGTATTTT.

This clonotype was picked up a small number of times. The CDR3 region is CASSLGGGGKETQYF. CDR3 in DNA: TGTGCCAGCAGTTTAGGTGGAGGGGGAAAAGAGACCCAGTACTTC. The chain is built from TRBV12-3 or TRBV12-4 and TRBJ2-5, with D perhaps matching TRBD1 or TRBD2 (6 bases each). The V end was cut by 1 base, the J end by 3 bases, with 12 bases between. The length of the CDR3 is 15 residues.

This clonotype has a handful of counts. The V gene is TRBV7-2, the J gene TRBJ2-5, with D uncertain. CDR1 and CDR2 from the germline V gene are SGHTA and FQGNSA. V was trimmed by 5 bases and J by 5 bases, leaving 15 bases between them. CDR3 size: 14 residues. The CDR3 here is CASSPSSPGETQYF. Here the CDR3 DNA reads TGTGCCAGCAGCCCCAGCAGCCCTGGGGAGACCCAGTACTTC.

This chain links TRBV28 with TRBJ2-3; 7 bases agree with TRBD2. V lost 6 bases, J lost 4 bases, and 10 bases stayed unmatched. The CDR3 is made up of 15 amino acids. Germline V CDR1 and CDR2: MDHEN, SYDVKM. The CDR3 region has the DNA TGTGCCAGCAGGTTACTAGCGAGGGAGGCAGATACGCAGTATTTT. Translating gives CASRLLAREADTQYF.

This clonotype showed up just a few times. The chain has TRBV7-2 and TRBJ1-5, with D unclear. CDR1 is SGHTA and CDR2 is FQGNSA in the germline V gene. Trimming pared 0 bases from V and 6 bases from J, leaving 12 bases between. This CDR3 has 15 residues. DNA for the CDR3: TGTGCCAGCAGCTTAGCAGGAGGTATAATTCAGCCCCAGCATTTT. Residues: CASSLAGGIIQPQHF.

This clonotype has a count of ten or more. The J gene is TRBJ2-5, the V gene TRBV4-2; 8 bases are a match to TRBD2. Losses at the gene ends were 4 bases for V and 3 bases for J; bases not matched to a gene: 7. There are 15 residues in the CDR3. Germline-derived CDR1 and CDR2 are LGHNA and YNFKEQ. The CDR3 loop is CASSPSGGLEETQYF. DNA of the CDR3: TGTGCCAGCAGCCCGAGCGGGGGCCTAGAAGAGACCCAGTACTTC.

The rearrangement joins TRBV11-2 to TRBJ2-3, with 7 bases aligning to TRBD1. Per germline, CDR1 SGHAT and CDR2 FQNNGV. CDR3 length: 17 residues. Losses at the gene ends were 5 bases for V and 4 bases for J; bases not matched to a gene: 15. CDR3 amino acids: CASSPRSNRGWADTQYF. In DNA form, the CDR3 reads TGTGCCAGCAGCCCGCGTTCAAACAGGGGCTGGGCAGATACGCAGTATTTT. The whole variable domain, remainder taken from reference TRBV11-2 and TRBJ2-3, is EAGVAQSPRYKIIEKRQSVAFWCNPISGHATLYWYQQILGQGPKLLIQFQNNGVVDDSQLPKDRFSAERLKGVDSTLKIQPAKLEDSAVYLCASSPRSNRGWADTQYFGPGTRLTVL.

V usage is TRBV5-5 and J usage is TRBJ1-1; 7 bases align to TRBD1. CDR3 length: 15 residues. Trimming cost V 5 bases and J 1 base; bases outside gene matches: 8. Germline V gene data show CDR1 as SGHKS and CDR2 as YYEKEE (reference sequence). The CDR3 coding sequence is TGTGCCAGCAGAACGAACCGGGACAGGAACACTGAAGCTTTCTTT. It encodes CASRTNRDRNTEAFF.

Here the CDR3 reads CASSPPALYNAGTDTQYF. In nucleotides, the CDR3 is TGTGCCAGCAGCCCCCCAGCCCTTTACAACGCCGGCACAGATACGCAGTATTTT. This chain joins TRBV21-1 and TRBJ2-3; the D segment call TRBD1 is taken from the table without a DNA check. TRBV21-1 is assigned pseudogene status. This CDR3 is built from 18 residues.

This clonotype was counted only a few times. The CDR3 loop reads CASRQGNSGNTIYF. CDR3 coding DNA: TGTGCCAGCAGACAAGGGAACTCTGGAAACACCATATATTTT. The chain carries TRBV7-2 and TRBJ1-3; D gene uncertain. CDR3 length: 14 residues. Germline CDR1 reads SGHTA; CDR2 reads FQGNSA. Between the trimmed V and J ends, which lost 6 bases and 0 bases, there was a span of 9 bases.

The sample holds a few counts of this clonotype. The chain recombines TRBV5-1 with TRBJ2-7; D not certain. Trimming pared 5 bases from V and 0 bases from J, leaving 12 bases between. Germline CDR1 is SGHRS and CDR2 is YFSETQ. There are 14 residues in the CDR3. The CDR3 DNA reads TGCGCCAGCAGTCAAGGACCGATCTCCTACGAGCAGTACTTC. Its protein is CASSQGPISYEQYF.

This clonotype was seen only a few times. This chain joins TRBV29-1 and TRBJ1-2; 8 bases fit TRBD1. The CDR3 totals 15 residues. The germline CDR1 and CDR2 sequences are SQVTM and ANQGSEA. The ends lost 1 base at V and 4 bases at J; junction bases unmatched: 8. This CDR3 is CSVEGQGARGYGYTF. The CDR3 DNA reads TGCAGCGTTGAAGGTCAGGGGGCGCGTGGCTATGGCTACACCTTC.